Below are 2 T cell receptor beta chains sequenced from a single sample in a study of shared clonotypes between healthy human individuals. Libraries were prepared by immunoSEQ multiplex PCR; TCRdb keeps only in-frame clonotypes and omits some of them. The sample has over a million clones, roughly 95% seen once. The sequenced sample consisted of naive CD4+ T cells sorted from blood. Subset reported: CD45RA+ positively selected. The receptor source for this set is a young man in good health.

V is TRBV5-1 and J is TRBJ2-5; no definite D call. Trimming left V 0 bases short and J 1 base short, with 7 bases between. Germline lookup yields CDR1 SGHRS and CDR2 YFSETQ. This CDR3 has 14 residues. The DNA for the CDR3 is TGCGCCAGCAGCTTGGTTGGGATCCAAGAGACCCAGTACTTC. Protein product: CASSLVGIQETQYF.

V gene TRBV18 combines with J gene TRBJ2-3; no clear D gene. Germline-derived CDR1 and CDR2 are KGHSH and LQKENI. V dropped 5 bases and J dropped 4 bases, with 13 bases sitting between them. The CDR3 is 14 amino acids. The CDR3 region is CASSSGLSADTQYF. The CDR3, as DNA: TGTGCCAGCTCATCGGGCCTCAGCGCAGATACGCAGTATTTT.